These 27 T cell receptor beta chains were sequenced from one sample in a study of cytomegalovirus exposure and HLA in healthy donors. Researchers ran the PCR with 60 Vbeta and 13 Jbeta primers. Assay used: immunoSEQ multiplex PCR; TCRdb lists only in-frame clones, some missing. The sample has over 100,000 clones, approximately 75% seen once. The specimen was PBMCs. These receptor sequences come from a male donor in good health and CMV-seronegative.

The J gene is TRBJ2-3, the V gene TRBV29-1; no clear D gene. The germline gives CDR1 SQVTM, CDR2 ANQGSEA. V gave up 1 base and J gave up 2 bases, with 13 bases separating them. The CDR3 contains 15 residues. This CDR3 is CSVEASQGNTDTQYF. The CDR3 coding sequence is TGCAGCGTTGAAGCTAGTCAAGGCAACACAGATACGCAGTATTTT.

The chain employs TRBV7-6 and TRBJ1-2; a weak D match, TRBD1 (5 bases). The CDR3 is made up of 14 amino acids. V lost 3 bases to trimming and J lost 8 bases, with 16 bases between them. Germline CDR1 and CDR2: SGHVS and FNYEAQ. As DNA, the CDR3 is TGTGCCAGCAGCTTGAGCCCCCAGGGTGAGGGCTACACCTTC. Encoded protein: CASSLSPQGEGYTF.

This chain connects TRBV30 to TRBJ2-3; TRBD2 agrees at 11 bases. Trimming at V came to 4 bases and at J to 8 bases, leaving 5 bases not matched to a gene. This CDR3 is built from 13 residues. Looked up from germline, CDR1 is GTSNPN and CDR2 is SVGIG (reference sequence). The chain's CDR3 is CAWNSGGELTQYF. The CDR3, as DNA: TGTGCCTGGAATAGCGGGGGGGAGCTTACGCAGTATTTT.

The chain carries TRBV6-5 and TRBJ2-5; the D gene is possibly TRBD1 (5 bases). Trimming shortened V by 0 bases and J by 4 bases, and 15 bases separated the two germline ends. The CDR3 is made up of 16 amino acids. Looked up from germline, CDR1 is MNHEY and CDR2 is SVGAGI. CDR3 in DNA: TGTGCCAGCAGTTACTCTCTTTCAGACAGTTCAGAGACCCAGTACTTC. The encoded protein is CASSYSLSDSSETQYF.

This chain joins TRBV29-1 and TRBJ2-3; tentative D call: TRBD2 (5 bases). Trimming stripped 3 bases from V and 5 bases from J, with 15 bases between. In germline, CDR1 is SQVTM, CDR2 ANQGSEA. The CDR3 has 14 residues. The CDR3 protein is CSVEIWQAGDTQYF. CDR3 DNA: TGCAGCGTTGAGATCTGGCAGGCGGGAGATACGCAGTATTTT.

The chain employs TRBV30 and TRBJ1-2, with no clear D. CDR3 length: 11 amino acids. V was cut by 5 bases and J by 5 bases, with 9 bases left in between. The V gene's germline CDR1 is GTSNPN and CDR2 SVGIG (reference sequence). The CDR3 reads CAWGRPYGYTF. The CDR3 DNA reads TGTGCCTGGGGGAGGCCGTATGGCTACACCTTC.

The V call is TRBV6-5, the J call TRBJ1-1; D is possibly TRBD1 (5 bases). The length of the CDR3 is 16 residues. In germline, CDR1 is MNHEY, CDR2 SVGAGI. Trimming stripped 0 bases from V and 6 bases from J, with 17 bases between. The chain's CDR3 is CASSYSTGEEEAEAFF. The CDR3, as DNA: TGTGCCAGCAGTTACTCGACGGGGGAAGAGGAGGCTGAAGCTTTCTTT.

The chain combines TRBV29-1 with TRBJ2-1; 10 nucleotides line up with TRBD1. Trimming at V came to 7 bases and at J to 2 bases, leaving 2 bases not matched to a gene. Germline CDR1 SQVTM, CDR2 ANQGSEA. The CDR3 contains 13 residues. As DNA, the CDR3 is TGCAGCGGGGGACAGGGGACCTACAATGAGCAGTTCTTC. As protein: CSGGQGTYNEQFF.

The chain links TRBV4-1 to TRBJ2-2, with 10 bases lining up with TRBD1. This CDR3 is 16 amino acids long. Per germline, CDR1 MGHRA and CDR2 YSYEKL. V lost 4 bases to trimming and J lost 5 bases; unmatched junction nucleotides: 7. CDR3 loop: CASSPGQGTGTGELFF. CDR3 in DNA: TGCGCCAGCAGCCCGGGACAGGGGACGGGAACCGGGGAGCTGTTTTTT.

V gene TRBV10-3 combines with J gene TRBJ1-2; TRBD1 matches at 9 bases. Germline lookup yields CDR1 ENHRY and CDR2 SYGVKD. The junction had 7 bases not matched to a gene; V was cut back by 0 bases and J by 14 bases. The CDR3 extends over 13 amino acids. CDR3 protein: CAISESGQGFRTF. Here the CDR3 DNA reads TGTGCCATCAGTGAGTCGGGACAGGGATTCCGGACCTTC.

The rearrangement links TRBV13 to TRBJ2-5, with 7 bases aligning to TRBD1. In germline, CDR1 is PRHDT, CDR2 FYEKMQ (reference sequence). The CDR3 is made up of 14 amino acids. V shed 2 bases and J 3 bases; nucleotides not matched to a gene: 3. The CDR3 loop reads CASSLQGGEETQYF. DNA for the CDR3: TGTGCCAGCAGCTTACAAGGGGGCGAAGAGACCCAGTACTTC.

The rearrangement uses TRBV19 and TRBJ2-3, with 7 nucleotides matching TRBD2. CDR3 length equals 15 residues. The V segment lost 1 base and the J segment 6 bases; nucleotides outside the gene matches: 7. Germline CDR1 LNHDA, CDR2 SQIVND (reference sequence). DNA of the CDR3: TGTGCCAGTAGTATAGTGCCCAGCGGGGCGGATACGCAGTATTTT. This gives the protein CASSIVPSGADTQYF.

This rearrangement joins TRBV12-2 to TRBJ1-6. TRBV12-2 is shown as a pseudogene. This CDR3 comprises 13 residues. The CDR3 region has the DNA TGTGCAAGTCGCCTTGATTTCCGGGGACCCCTCCACTTT. Translation: CASRLDFRGPLHF.

The J gene is TRBJ2-3, the V gene TRBV5-8; tentative D call: TRBD2 (7 bases). The V end was cut by 3 bases, the J end by 4 bases, with 15 bases between. The CDR3 runs to 15 residues. Germline CDR1 and CDR2: SGHTS and YDEGEE. CDR3 amino acids: CASSSRGGPADTQYF. CDR3 sequence (DNA): TGTGCCAGCAGCTCGAGGGGGGGGCCCGCAGATACGCAGTATTTT.

CDR3 residues: CASRDPGTGSAGELFF. The CDR3 nucleotides are TGTGCCAGCAGAGATCCCGGGACAGGGTCGGCCGGGGAGCTGTTTTTT. V usage is TRBV7-2 and J usage is TRBJ2-2; 9 bases line up with TRBD1. Trimming cost V 6 bases and J 6 bases; bases outside gene matches: 11. Germline V gives CDR1 SGHTA, CDR2 FQGNSA. CDR3 length: 16 residues.

The CDR3 nucleotides read TGTGCCAGCAGCTTGCCTACTAGCGGCTACAATGAGCAGTTCTTC. Its protein product is CASSLPTSGYNEQFF. This chain links TRBV5-6 with TRBJ2-1, with 8 bases aligning to TRBD2. Germline values: CDR1 SGHDT, CDR2 YYEEEE. With 1 base clipped from V and 3 bases from J, the junction kept 3 bases outside the gene matches. The CDR3 has 15 amino acids.

In its sample, this clone was seen a few times. This chain uses TRBV4-3 with TRBJ2-7; TRBD1 aligns across 8 bases. This CDR3 has 16 amino acids. Germline trimming cut 0 bases from V and 6 bases from J; bases unmatched to any gene: 10. CDR1 and CDR2 from the germline V gene are LGHNA and YSLEER. The CDR3 spells CASSQEAGQGAGEQYF. CDR3 coding DNA: TGCGCCAGCAGCCAAGAAGCCGGGCAGGGGGCCGGCGAGCAGTACTTC.

The rearrangement joins TRBV7-8 to TRBJ2-3; D is perhaps TRBD2 (5 bases). Germline values: CDR1 SGHVS, CDR2 FQNEAQ. V was trimmed by 1 base and J by 4 bases, leaving 9 bases between them. The CDR3 is made up of 14 amino acids. CDR3 sequence: CASSLGAGADTQYF. The CDR3 bases are TGTGCCAGCAGCTTAGGCGCCGGGGCAGATACGCAGTATTTT.

The chain employs TRBV6-1 and TRBJ2-1, with 9 bases aligning to TRBD1. Germline CDR1 is MNHNS and CDR2 is SASEGT. The V gene end was trimmed by 2 bases and the J gene end by 6 bases; junction bases not matched to a gene: 2. The CDR3 is 14 residues long. CDR3 bases: TGTGCCAGCAGTGAATGGGACAGGGTCAATGAGCAGTTCTTC. Translated, it gives CASSEWDRVNEQFF.

The rearrangement uses TRBV19 and TRBJ1-2; tentatively, D is TRBD1 (6 bases). V was clipped by 7 bases and J by 2 bases, with 11 bases between them. The V gene's germline CDR1 is LNHDA and CDR2 SQIVND (reference sequence). This CDR3 is 13 amino acids long. In DNA, the CDR3 is TGTGCCAGTACTTCTCAGGGGAACTATGGCTACACCTTC. This sequence encodes CASTSQGNYGYTF. Drawing the rest from reference TRBV19 and TRBJ1-2, the complete variable domain is DGGITQSPKYLFRKEGQNVTLSCEQNLNHDAMYWYRQDPGQGLRLIYYSQIVNDFQKGDIAEGYSVSREKKESFPLTVTSAQKNPTAFYLCASTSQGNYGYTFGSGTRLTVV.

This chain links TRBV14 with TRBJ1-5; D gene ambiguous. CDR3 length: 19 amino acids. CDR1 is SGHDN and CDR2 is FVKESK in the germline V gene. The V end was cut by 0 bases, the J end by 1 base, with 19 bases between. In DNA form, the CDR3 reads TGTGCCAGCAGCCAAGAGGGCCAGGAGGTCGCGTTAAGCAATCAGCCCCAGCATTTT. Its protein is CASSQEGQEVALSNQPQHF.

The V call is TRBV18, the J call TRBJ2-7; D not resolved. The germline V gene encodes CDR1 KGHSH and CDR2 LQKENI. This CDR3 has 12 residues. V lost 2 bases to trimming and J lost 3 bases, with 5 bases between them. CDR3 region: CASSPERYEQYF. The CDR3 region has the DNA TGTGCCAGCTCACCAGAGCGCTACGAGCAGTACTTC.

V gene TRBV7-3 combines with J gene TRBJ2-2; 9 nucleotides agree with TRBD2. V dropped 5 bases and J dropped 6; count of bases not matched to a gene: 4. The germline gives CDR1 SGHTA, CDR2 FQGTGA. The CDR3 length is 14 residues. CDR3 region: CASSPGLAAGELFF. The CDR3 nucleotides read TGTGCCAGCAGCCCGGGACTAGCTGCCGGGGAGCTGTTTTTT.

This chain uses TRBV18 with TRBJ2-2; 15 bases fit TRBD2. CDR3 size: 17 residues. Germline CDR1 is KGHSH and CDR2 is LQKENI. With 3 bases clipped from V and 6 bases from J, the junction kept 5 bases outside the gene matches. In DNA, the CDR3 is TGTGCCAGCTCACCTGGACTAGCGGGGGGGCCGGCCGGGGAGCTGTTTTTT. Translating it yields CASSPGLAGGPAGELFF.

This sequence joins TRBV12-5 and TRBJ2-1, with 10 positions matching TRBD2. The CDR3 extends over 18 amino acids. Germline V CDR1 and CDR2: LGHNT, FRNRAP. V lost 1 base, J lost 6 bases, and 12 bases stayed unmatched. The CDR3 here is CASGLARRAGGPRNEQFF. CDR3 DNA sequence: TGTGCTAGTGGTTTGGCCCGAAGAGCGGGGGGGCCTCGCAATGAGCAGTTCTTC.

V is TRBV7-2 and J is TRBJ2-1; 14 nucleotides agree with TRBD2. Germline V lookup: CDR1 SGHTA, CDR2 FQGNSA. The CDR3 runs 15 residues. V was pared by 4 bases and J by 8 bases, with 4 bases of the junction left unmatched. The CDR3 DNA follows: TGTGCCAGCAGCTGGACTAGCGGGGGGCACTATGAGCAGTTCTTC. Encoded protein: CASSWTSGGHYEQFF. The variable domain in full, with the rest retrieved from reference TRBV7-2 and TRBJ2-1, is GAGVSQSPSNKVTEKGKDVELRCDPISGHTALYWYRQSLGQGLEFLIYFQGNSAPDKSGLPSDRFSAERTGGSVSTLTIQRTQQEDSAVYLCASSWTSGGHYEQFFGPGTRLTVL.

The rearrangement uses TRBV7-2 and TRBJ2-3, with D maybe TRBD1 (5 bases). This CDR3 contains 17 residues. The V gene's germline CDR1 is SGHTA and CDR2 FQGNSA. Trimming cost V 4 bases and J 2 bases, with 19 bases left between them. CDR3 in DNA: TGTGCCAGCAGCTCCGCCGGGCAGGGTCGATCCACAGATACGCAGTATTTT. As protein: CASSSAGQGRSTDTQYF. The full variable domain, completed using reference TRBV7-2 and TRBJ2-3, is GAGVSQSPSNKVTEKGKDVELRCDPISGHTALYWYRQSLGQGLEFLIYFQGNSAPDKSGLPSDRFSAERTGGSVSTLTIQRTQQEDSAVYLCASSSAGQGRSTDTQYFGPGTRLTVL.